A selection of T cell receptor beta chains follows, all from one sample in a study of response to subunit inactivated influenza vaccine. TCRdb itself ran the RT-PCR reads through MiXCR, one entry per CDR3 protein. The top ten clones hold 10% to 13% of a sample with more than 700,000 distinct CDR3 sequences, 21% of them seen once. The sequencing used PBMCs from blood, collected roughly 5 days after vaccination. These receptors were taken from a man between 45 and 60 years old who received an inactivated influenza vaccine. Both conserved end residues are part of each CDR3.

V gene: TRBV19
CDR3 length: 15
J gene: TRBJ2-2
CDR3 protein: CASSEMAANTGELFF

V gene: TRBV29-1
CDR3 length: 14
J gene: TRBJ2-3
CDR3 protein: CSVERDRDTDTQYF

V gene: TRBV10-3
CDR3 length: 16
J gene: TRBJ1-6
CDR3 protein: CAISESGGRSDSPLHF

V gene: TRBV6-6
CDR3 length: 13
J gene: TRBJ1-1
CDR3 protein: CASTRGFNTEAFF

V gene: TRBV20-1
CDR3 length: 11
J gene: TRBJ1-6
CDR3 protein: CSASSKSPLHF

V gene: TRBV5-5
CDR3 length: 15
J gene: TRBJ2-4
CDR3 protein: CASSLVAGDKNIQYF

V gene: TRBV12-3/TRBV12-4
CDR3 length: 18
J gene: TRBJ2-3
CDR3 protein: CASPLVGLREGDTDTQYF

V gene: TRBV24-1
CDR3 length: 16
J gene: TRBJ2-2
CDR3 protein: CATSEPTGGGAGELFF

V gene: TRBV29-1
CDR3 length: 13
J gene: TRBJ2-7
CDR3 protein: CSVEDPDNYEQYF

V gene: TRBV28
CDR3 length: 15
J gene: TRBJ1-1
CDR3 protein: CASPPPGGLNTEAFF

V gene: TRBV7-8
CDR3 length: 16
J gene: TRBJ2-7
CDR3 protein: CASRLTPPSSTSEQYF

V gene: TRBV12-3/TRBV12-4
CDR3 length: 15
J gene: TRBJ2-3
CDR3 protein: CASSLGQGAQDTQYF

V gene: TRBV7-2
CDR3 length: 12
J gene: TRBJ2-7
CDR3 protein: CASSPPLTGLHF

V gene: TRBV12-3/TRBV12-4
CDR3 length: 14
J gene: TRBJ2-1
CDR3 protein: CASRGTSGTNEQFF

V gene: TRBV10-3
CDR3 length: 15
J gene: TRBJ2-3
CDR3 protein: CAIKLAGRGTDTQYF

V gene: TRBV4-3
CDR3 length: 19
J gene: TRBJ2-3
CDR3 protein: CASSQDRLAGAPSMDTQYF

V gene: TRBV7-6
CDR3 length: 19
J gene: TRBJ2-3
CDR3 protein: CASSFTFPTGTSGTDTQYF

V gene: TRBV12-3/TRBV12-4
CDR3 length: 13
J gene: TRBJ1-1
CDR3 protein: CASTSRGSTEAFF

V gene: TRBV7-9
CDR3 length: 15
J gene: TRBJ2-1
CDR3 protein: CASSAPEGNMDEQFF

V gene: TRBV29-1
CDR3 length: 11
J gene: TRBJ2-4
CDR3 protein: CSVVRRDIQYF

V gene: TRBV12-3/TRBV12-4
CDR3 length: 15
J gene: TRBJ2-4
CDR3 protein: CASSPTQVGDNIQYF

V gene: TRBV10-3
CDR3 length: 15
J gene: TRBJ2-1
CDR3 protein: CAISETSGSVNEQFF

V gene: TRBV7-2
CDR3 length: 13
J gene: TRBJ1-2
CDR3 protein: CASSLFPRYGYTF

V gene: TRBV4-1
CDR3 length: 14
J gene: TRBJ2-1
CDR3 protein: CASSQDKNYNEQFF

V gene: TRBV6-5
CDR3 length: 14
J gene: TRBJ1-1
CDR3 protein: CASSSRGQGSEAFF

V gene: TRBV10-3
CDR3 length: 14
J gene: TRBJ2-7
CDR3 protein: CAISESNHNYEQYF

V gene: TRBV2
CDR3 length: 14
J gene: TRBJ2-3
CDR3 protein: CASSEGPNTDTQYF

V gene: TRBV20-1
CDR3 length: 15
J gene: TRBJ2-4
CDR3 protein: CSAREGGGVSSIQYF

V gene: TRBV4-2
CDR3 length: 16
J gene: TRBJ2-1
CDR3 protein: CASSQDGTSGINEQFF

V gene: TRBV20-1
CDR3 length: 13
J gene: TRBJ2-7
CDR3 protein: CSATGLAGLEQYF

V gene: TRBV9
CDR3 length: 13
J gene: TRBJ1-4
CDR3 protein: CASSPGLHGKLFF

V gene: TRBV20-1
CDR3 length: 17
J gene: TRBJ2-1
CDR3 protein: CSAEGRGGGYMWNEQFF

V gene: TRBV6-2/TRBV6-3
CDR3 length: 16
J gene: TRBJ1-5
CDR3 protein: CASSYSAARDHQPQHF

V gene: TRBV12-3/TRBV12-4
CDR3 length: 15
J gene: TRBJ2-1
CDR3 protein: CASSRLMEGHNEQFF

V gene: TRBV28
CDR3 length: 15
J gene: TRBJ2-3
CDR3 protein: CASSWVSSSTDTQYF

V gene: TRBV12-3/TRBV12-4
CDR3 length: 13
J gene: TRBJ2-7
CDR3 protein: CASSADRAYEQYF

V gene: TRBV7-2
CDR3 length: 14
J gene: TRBJ1-1
CDR3 protein: CASSLVAVRTEAFF

V gene: TRBV2
CDR3 length: 15
J gene: TRBJ2-1
CDR3 protein: CARTAGTSAYNEQFF

V gene: TRBV5-6
CDR3 length: 12
J gene: TRBJ2-3
CDR3 protein: CATRQGPDTQYF

V gene: TRBV7-9
CDR3 length: 14
J gene: TRBJ2-1
CDR3 protein: CASSIPAHSMKQFF

V gene: TRBV3-1
CDR3 length: 13
J gene: TRBJ1-2
CDR3 protein: CASRTTGGGGYTF

V gene: TRBV4-3
CDR3 length: 15
J gene: TRBJ2-7
CDR3 protein: CASSQWRGGWYEQYF

V gene: TRBV12-3/TRBV12-4
CDR3 length: 14
J gene: TRBJ2-7
CDR3 protein: CASSLQGQAYEQYF

V gene: TRBV3-1
CDR3 length: 18
J gene: TRBJ2-1
CDR3 protein: CASCLPFGERGITNEQFF

V gene: TRBV12-3/TRBV12-4
CDR3 length: 16
J gene: TRBJ2-5
CDR3 protein: CASRPPRLAGAETQYF

V gene: TRBV9
CDR3 length: 14
J gene: TRBJ2-2
CDR3 protein: CASSVAQGIGELFF

V gene: TRBV29-1
CDR3 length: 14
J gene: TRBJ2-2
CDR3 protein: CSGATSGNTGELFF

V gene: TRBV15
CDR3 length: 14
J gene: TRBJ2-1
CDR3 protein: CATSTGLAWNEQFF

V gene: TRBV6-2/TRBV6-3
CDR3 length: 11
J gene: TRBJ2-1
CDR3 protein: CASSYGVAQFF